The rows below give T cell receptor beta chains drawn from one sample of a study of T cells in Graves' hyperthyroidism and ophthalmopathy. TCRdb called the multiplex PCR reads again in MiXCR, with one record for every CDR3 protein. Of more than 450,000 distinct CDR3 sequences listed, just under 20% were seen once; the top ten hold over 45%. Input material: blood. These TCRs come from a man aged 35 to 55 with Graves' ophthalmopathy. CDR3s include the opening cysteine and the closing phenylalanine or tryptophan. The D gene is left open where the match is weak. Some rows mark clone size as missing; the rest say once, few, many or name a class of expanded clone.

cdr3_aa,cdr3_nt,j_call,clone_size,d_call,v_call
CASTLGVPFSYEQYF,TGCGCCAGCACCCTAGGGGTACCGTTCTCCTACGAGCAGTACTTC,TRBJ2-7,few,.,TRBV5-1
CASSYSETPTDTQYF,TGTGCCAGCAGTTACTCGGAGACTCCCACAGATACGCAGTATTTT,TRBJ2-3,.,.,TRBV6-5
CASSVGGIYNEQFF,TGTGCCAGCAGCGTCGGGGGGATTTACAATGAGCAGTTCTTC,TRBJ2-1,few,TRBD2,TRBV7-2
CASSLELGAGTQYF,TGTGCCAGCAGCTTAGAGCTAGGGGCGGGAACCCAGTACTTC,TRBJ2-5,few,.,TRBV7-8
CASSLGTARGRKETQYF,TGTGCCAGCAGCTTAGGGACGGCGAGGGGGCGTAAAGAGACCCAGTACTTC,TRBJ2-5,.,TRBD1,TRBV13
CASSPETSGFYNEQFF,TGTGCCAGCAGCCCTGAGACTAGCGGTTTCTACAATGAGCAGTTCTTC,TRBJ2-1,.,TRBD2,TRBV7-2
CASSLASGSGDEQYF,TGTGCCAGCAGCCTCGCTAGCGGGAGCGGCGACGAGCAGTACTTC,TRBJ2-7,few,TRBD2,TRBV7-9
CASSLAGSEQHNEQFF,TGTGCCAGCAGTTTAGCGGGGAGCGAACAACACAATGAGCAGTTCTTC,TRBJ2-1,few,.,TRBV28
CSASHLAGGVEQFF,TGCAGTGCTAGCCATCTAGCGGGGGGGGTTGAGCAGTTCTTC,TRBJ2-1,.,TRBD2,TRBV20-1
CASSPSSGPYTDTQYF,TGTGCCAGCAGCCCAAGCTCGGGACCCTACACAGATACGCAGTATTTT,TRBJ2-3,.,.,TRBV7-9
CASSPRDLRSYEQYF,TGTGCCAGCAGCCCGAGGGACCTCCGCTCCTACGAGCAGTACTTC,TRBJ2-7,.,.,TRBV7-9
CATSRDPQAGSEFF,TGTGCCACCAGCAGAGATCCCCAGGCGGGGTCTGAGTTCTTC,TRBJ2-1,.,.,TRBV15
CASSLVGSRNAGELFF,TGTGCCAGCAGCTTGGTAGGTAGCAGGAACGCCGGGGAGCTGTTTTTT,TRBJ2-2,.,.,TRBV5-5
CSAWRGGQDTQYF,TGCAGTGCGTGGCGGGGGGGCCAAGATACGCAGTATTTT,TRBJ2-3,few,TRBD2,TRBV20-1
CASSLGGGQGRYEQYF,TGTGCCAGCAGTTTAGGAGGGGGACAGGGTCGCTACGAGCAGTACTTC,TRBJ2-7,many,TRBD1,TRBV7-8
CSARPAEGEEEQYF,TGCAGTGCTAGGCCAGCGGAGGGAGAGGAAGAGCAGTACTTC,TRBJ2-7,.,.,TRBV20-1
CASSPSGNPRTGTQYF,TGTGCCAGCAGCCCCTCAGGGAATCCCCGCACGGGTACGCAGTATTTT,TRBJ2-3,many,.,TRBV7-3
CATASREGTGELFF,TGTGCCACGGCCTCAAGGGAAGGGACCGGGGAGCTGTTTTTT,TRBJ2-2,many,.,TRBV10-3
CASSSPTAEAFF,TGTGCCAGCAGTTCCCCGACGGCTGAAGCTTTCTTT,TRBJ1-1,few,.,TRBV27
CSASEIRNEQFF,TGCAGTGCTAGTGAGATTCGGAATGAGCAGTTCTTC,TRBJ2-1,many,.,TRBV20-1
CASSYTGQMNTEAFF,TGTGCCAGCAGTTACACGGGACAGATGAACACTGAAGCTTTCTTT,TRBJ1-1,few,TRBD1,TRBV27
CAIRPSRDSSLTGELFF,TGTGCCATCCGTCCCTCAAGGGACAGCAGCCTGACCGGGGAGCTGTTTTTT,TRBJ2-2,.,TRBD1,TRBV10-3
CAIGSARNTGELFF,TGTGCCATCGGGTCGGCGCGGAACACCGGGGAGCTGTTTTTT,TRBJ2-2,many,.,TRBV10-3
CASSLTGRHEQYF,TGTGCCAGCAGCTTGACAGGGCGTCACGAGCAGTACTTC,TRBJ2-7,few,TRBD1,TRBV7-2
CASSPFVSGTSGANVLTF,TGTGCCAGTAGCCCCTTCGTTAGCGGGACTTCTGGGGCCAACGTCCTGACTTTC,TRBJ2-6,.,TRBD2,TRBV19
CASCSNRYRGRTEAFF,TGTGCCAGCTGCTCGAACCGTTACAGGGGAAGGACTGAAGCTTTCTTT,TRBJ1-1,few,TRBD1,TRBV11-2
CASSPPGTGNTEAFF,TGTGCCAGCAGTCCTCCAGGGACTGGGAACACTGAAGCTTTCTTT,TRBJ1-1,many,.,TRBV2
CASSQQPTDTQYF,TGCGCCAGCAGCCAACAGCCCACAGATACGCAGTATTTT,TRBJ2-3,.,.,TRBV4-1
CASSLPGADTQYF,TGTGCCAGCAGCTTGCCGGGCGCAGATACGCAGTATTTT,TRBJ2-3,.,.,TRBV5-4
CSVGGPGQETQYF,TGCAGCGTTGGGGGACCAGGGCAAGAGACCCAGTACTTC,TRBJ2-5,few,.,TRBV29-1
CASSYSVGRKGYTF,TGTGCCAGCAGTTACTCCGTAGGGAGAAAAGGCTACACCTTC,TRBJ1-2,many,.,TRBV6-5
CASSLKDPRTEAFF,TGTGCCAGCAGCTTAAAGGACCCGAGGACTGAAGCTTTCTTT,TRBJ1-1,.,.,TRBV7-9
CASSLRQNYGYTF,TGCGCCAGCAGCTTACGACAGAACTATGGCTACACCTTC,TRBJ1-2,.,.,TRBV5-1
CASGTAQETQYF,TGTGCCAGCGGTACAGCCCAAGAGACCCAGTACTTC,TRBJ2-5,many,.,TRBV7-9
CASSYTPSTGYYGYTF,TGTGCCAGCAGTTACACCCCCTCTACGGGCTACTATGGCTACACCTTC,TRBJ1-2,once,.,TRBV6-2/TRBV6-3
CASSQVIAGPYEQYF,TGCGCCAGCAGCCAAGTCATAGCGGGACCCTACGAGCAGTACTTC,TRBJ2-7,few,TRBD2,TRBV4-1
CASSQRTSSGELFF,TGCGCCAGCAGCCAACGGACTAGTAGCGGGGAGCTGTTTTTT,TRBJ2-2,few,TRBD2,TRBV4-1
CASSLVPTEAFF,TGTGCCAGCAGCTTAGTACCCACTGAAGCTTTCTTT,TRBJ1-1,many,.,TRBV7-9
CASSLYREAFLYGYTF,TGTGCCAGCAGCTTATACAGGGAAGCTTTTCTCTATGGCTACACCTTC,TRBJ1-2,once,.,TRBV5-5
CASSRGETRNTEAFF,TGCGCCAGCAGCCGAGGGGAGACACGTAACACTGAAGCTTTCTTT,TRBJ1-1,.,.,TRBV4-1
CASSGTSGSYEQYF,TGTGCCAGCAGTGGTACTAGCGGGAGTTACGAGCAGTACTTC,TRBJ2-7,many,TRBD2,TRBV6-1
CASSPDGSNQPQHF,TGTGCCAGCTCACCAGACGGTAGCAATCAGCCCCAGCATTTT,TRBJ1-5,.,.,TRBV18
CASSNGDRVAGELFF,TGTGCCAGCAGTAACGGGGACAGGGTCGCCGGGGAGCTGTTTTTT,TRBJ2-2,.,TRBD1,TRBV6-1